This is a list of T cell receptor beta chains from one sample in a study of regulatory T cells in long-lasting Graves disease. Using its own MiXCR run on the multiplex PCR reads, TCRdb lists one record per CDR3 protein. The table shows about 470,000 distinct CDR3 sequences, with less than 25% occurring only once. The material sequenced was peripheral blood mononuclear cells (PBMCs), taken when the disease was refractory, from a patient treated with antithyroid drugs. The origin of the receptors is a female donor with Graves disease. Each CDR3 is given with its conserved first and last residue. A D gene is named only where the DNA matches it firmly. Only some rows state a clone size, as once, few, many or a class for expanded clones.

abundance: .
j_gene: TRBJ2-1
v_gene: TRBV20-1
d_gene: TRBD2
CDR3aa: CSADLTGGGNEQFF
CDR3nt: TGCAGTGCTGATCTCACGGGAGGGGGCAATGAGCAGTTCTTC

abundance: many
j_gene: TRBJ1-1
v_gene: TRBV7-2
d_gene: .
CDR3aa: CASSLAFGNTEAFF
CDR3nt: TGTGCCAGCAGCCTAGCGTTTGGGAACACTGAAGCTTTCTTT

abundance: .
j_gene: TRBJ2-3
v_gene: TRBV27
d_gene: TRBD1
CDR3aa: CASSLGQGVTDTQYF
CDR3nt: TGTGCCAGCAGTTTAGGACAGGGTGTTACAGATACGCAGTATTTT

abundance: many
j_gene: TRBJ1-6
v_gene: TRBV12-3/TRBV12-4
d_gene: .
CDR3aa: CASSPGAVGLSSPLHF
CDR3nt: TGTGCCAGCAGTCCGGGGGCGGTGGGGTTAAGTTCACCCCTCCACTTT

abundance: .
j_gene: TRBJ1-1
v_gene: TRBV7-2
d_gene: TRBD1
CDR3aa: CASSYTGVDTEAFF
CDR3nt: TGTGCCAGCAGCTACACAGGGGTCGACACTGAAGCTTTCTTT

abundance: .
j_gene: TRBJ2-2
v_gene: TRBV6-1
d_gene: TRBD2
CDR3aa: CASRALTGGITGELFF
CDR3nt: TGTGCCAGCAGAGCTTTAACGGGAGGGATCACCGGGGAGCTGTTTTTT

abundance: many
j_gene: TRBJ1-4
v_gene: TRBV9
d_gene: .
CDR3aa: CASSATAATNEKLFF
CDR3nt: TGTGCCAGCAGCGCAACGGCAGCAACTAATGAAAAACTGTTTTTT

abundance: .
j_gene: TRBJ2-1
v_gene: TRBV7-9
d_gene: .
CDR3aa: CASSSVHSGVNNEQFF
CDR3nt: TGTGCCAGCAGCTCCGTTCATAGCGGAGTCAACAATGAGCAGTTCTTC

abundance: many
j_gene: TRBJ1-1
v_gene: TRBV12-3/TRBV12-4
d_gene: .
CDR3aa: CASSYQGGGTEAFF
CDR3nt: TGTGCCAGCAGTTACCAAGGGGGTGGCACTGAAGCTTTCTTT

abundance: few
j_gene: TRBJ1-1
v_gene: TRBV10-2
d_gene: .
CDR3aa: CASRTADRRTEAFF
CDR3nt: TGCGCCAGCAGAACTGCCGACAGGCGCACTGAAGCTTTCTTT

abundance: many
j_gene: TRBJ2-1
v_gene: TRBV28
d_gene: TRBD2
CDR3aa: CASSLYGTSGRWGEQFF
CDR3nt: TGTGCCAGCAGTTTATACGGGACTAGCGGGAGGTGGGGTGAGCAGTTCTTC

abundance: many
j_gene: TRBJ2-7
v_gene: TRBV11-2
d_gene: TRBD2
CDR3aa: CASSSTGTTLREQYF
CDR3nt: TGTGCCAGCAGCTCGACCGGGACTACCCTACGCGAGCAGTACTTC

abundance: .
j_gene: TRBJ2-5
v_gene: TRBV29-1
d_gene: .
CDR3aa: CSVSQGQETQYF
CDR3nt: TGCAGCGTCTCACAGGGTCAAGAGACCCAGTACTTC

abundance: .
j_gene: TRBJ2-1
v_gene: TRBV9
d_gene: TRBD2
CDR3aa: CASNPSGDHNEQFF
CDR3nt: TGTGCCAGCAACCCTAGCGGGGACCACAATGAGCAGTTCTTC

abundance: many
j_gene: TRBJ1-1
v_gene: TRBV6-2/TRBV6-3
d_gene: .
CDR3aa: CASSYSGYTEAFF
CDR3nt: TGTGCCAGCAGTTACTCGGGATACACTGAAGCTTTCTTT

abundance: many
j_gene: TRBJ2-5
v_gene: TRBV29-1
d_gene: TRBD2
CDR3aa: CSVVVGGETQYF
CDR3nt: TGCAGCGTTGTTGTGGGAGGGGAGACCCAGTACTTC

abundance: many
j_gene: TRBJ1-2
v_gene: TRBV6-1
d_gene: .
CDR3aa: CASSEPKSGSSYGYTF
CDR3nt: TGTGCCAGCAGTGAACCTAAGTCAGGTAGTAGCTATGGCTACACCTTC

abundance: .
j_gene: TRBJ2-2
v_gene: TRBV4-1
d_gene: .
CDR3aa: CASSQARNTGELLF
CDR3nt: TGCGCCAGCAGCCAAGCCCGGAACACCGGGGAGCTGCTTTTT

abundance: .
j_gene: TRBJ2-1
v_gene: TRBV6-1
d_gene: TRBD2
CDR3aa: CASSIASTGGTEQFF
CDR3nt: TGTGCCAGCTCTATTGCCTCGACGGGGGGAACTGAGCAGTTCTTC

abundance: many
j_gene: TRBJ2-7
v_gene: TRBV5-1
d_gene: TRBD1
CDR3aa: CASSPRGQPNPEQYF
CDR3nt: TGCGCCAGCAGCCCGAGGGGACAGCCGAACCCCGAGCAGTACTTC

abundance: .
j_gene: TRBJ2-2
v_gene: TRBV15
d_gene: TRBD2
CDR3aa: CATSVVTSGTGELFF
CDR3nt: TGTGCCACTTCGGTCGTGACTAGCGGCACCGGGGAGCTGTTTTTT

abundance: many
j_gene: TRBJ1-5
v_gene: TRBV28
d_gene: .
CDR3aa: CASSSIRGGHQPQHF
CDR3nt: TGTGCCAGCAGTTCTATCAGGGGAGGGCATCAGCCCCAGCATTTT

abundance: few
j_gene: TRBJ1-1
v_gene: TRBV10-2
d_gene: TRBD1
CDR3aa: CASRSRDRGPNTEAFF
CDR3nt: TGCGCCAGCAGGAGCCGGGACAGGGGACCGAACACTGAAGCTTTCTTT

abundance: few
j_gene: TRBJ1-5
v_gene: TRBV20-1
d_gene: .
CDR3aa: CSARAQKDPSNQPQHF
CDR3nt: TGCAGTGCTAGAGCACAGAAAGACCCTAGCAATCAGCCCCAGCATTTT

abundance: few
j_gene: TRBJ2-1
v_gene: TRBV19
d_gene: .
CDR3aa: CASSIVSGTLNEQFF
CDR3nt: TGTGCCAGTAGTATAGTTTCCGGGACCCTCAATGAACAGTTCTTC

abundance: once
j_gene: TRBJ1-2
v_gene: TRBV19
d_gene: .
CDR3aa: CATYRDNSNYGCTF
CDR3nt: .

abundance: .
j_gene: TRBJ1-1
v_gene: TRBV29-1
d_gene: TRBD1
CDR3aa: CSVWTGQMNTEAFF
CDR3nt: TGCAGCGTCTGGACAGGGCAGATGAACACTGAAGCTTTCTTT

abundance: .
j_gene: TRBJ2-1
v_gene: TRBV28
d_gene: TRBD1
CDR3aa: CASRGTGGRNEQFF
CDR3nt: TGTGCCAGCAGGGGGACAGGGGGCCGCAATGAGCAGTTCTTC

abundance: few
j_gene: TRBJ1-5
v_gene: TRBV6-1
d_gene: .
CDR3aa: CASTLGGNQPQHF
CDR3nt: TGTGCCAGCACCCTAGGGGGGAATCAGCCCCAGCATTTT

abundance: few
j_gene: TRBJ1-1
v_gene: TRBV5-4
d_gene: .
CDR3aa: CASSLKDGTEAFF
CDR3nt: TGTGCCAGCAGCTTGAAGGATGGCACTGAAGCTTTCTTT

abundance: few
j_gene: TRBJ2-1
v_gene: TRBV9
d_gene: TRBD1
CDR3aa: CASSEMDRGEQFF
CDR3nt: TGTGCCAGCAGCGAGATGGACAGGGGGGAGCAGTTCTTC

abundance: many
j_gene: TRBJ2-7
v_gene: TRBV6-2/TRBV6-3
d_gene: TRBD2
CDR3aa: CASSYSLREGSYEQYF
CDR3nt: TGTGCCAGCAGTTACTCGTTGAGGGAGGGATCCTACGAGCAGTACTTC

abundance: .
j_gene: TRBJ1-1
v_gene: TRBV5-4
d_gene: TRBD1
CDR3aa: CAGSITGTGDTEAFF
CDR3nt: TGTGCCGGTAGTATAACCGGGACAGGGGATACTGAAGCTTTCTTT

abundance: many
j_gene: TRBJ1-4
v_gene: TRBV28
d_gene: TRBD1
CDR3aa: CASSTIRDSVFGKLFF
CDR3nt: TGTGCCAGCAGTACAATCCGGGACAGTGTGTTTGGTAAACTGTTTTTT

abundance: .
j_gene: TRBJ2-2
v_gene: TRBV7-2
d_gene: .
CDR3aa: CASSLGPLRELFF
CDR3nt: TGTGCCAGCAGCTTAGGGCCCTTGCGGGAGCTGTTTTTT

abundance: once
j_gene: TRBJ2-7
v_gene: TRBV3-1
d_gene: .
CDR3aa: CASSPRGEFSYEQYF
CDR3nt: TGTGCCAGCAGCCCCCGCGGAGAGTTTTCCTACGAGCAGTACTTC

abundance: few
j_gene: TRBJ2-7
v_gene: TRBV4-2
d_gene: TRBD2
CDR3aa: CASSHVQAGLAAYEQYF
CDR3nt: TGTGCCAGCAGCCATGTGCAAGCGGGGCTAGCTGCGTACGAGCAGTACTTC

abundance: .
j_gene: TRBJ2-7
v_gene: TRBV11-2
d_gene: TRBD1
CDR3aa: CASSFGTGLEQYF
CDR3nt: TGTGCCAGCAGCTTCGGGACAGGGCTCGAGCAGTACTTC

abundance: .
j_gene: TRBJ2-2
v_gene: TRBV12-3/TRBV12-4
d_gene: .
CDR3aa: CASSYPVSGELFF
CDR3nt: TGTGCCAGCAGTTACCCCGTTTCGGGGGAGCTGTTTTTT

abundance: many
j_gene: TRBJ2-5
v_gene: TRBV20-1
d_gene: .
CDR3aa: CSARLRSRETQYF
CDR3nt: TGCAGTGCTAGACTTCGATCCCGAGAGACCCAGTACTTC

abundance: many
j_gene: TRBJ2-6
v_gene: TRBV6-2/TRBV6-3
d_gene: .
CDR3aa: CASRRSSGANVLTF
CDR3nt: TGTGCCAGCAGGCGTAGCTCTGGGGCCAACGTCCTGACTTTC

abundance: once
j_gene: TRBJ2-2
v_gene: TRBV7-2
d_gene: .
CDR3aa: CASSQRGLGGELFF
CDR3nt: TGTGCCAGCAGCCAACGGGGCCTAGGAGGGGAGCTGTTTTTT

abundance: .
j_gene: TRBJ2-3
v_gene: TRBV2
d_gene: .
CDR3aa: CASRTLSDTQYF
CDR3nt: TGTGCCAGCAGGACTTTATCAGATACGCAGTATTTT

abundance: .
j_gene: TRBJ2-7
v_gene: TRBV15
d_gene: TRBD1
CDR3aa: CATSRAGTVAYEQYF
CDR3nt: TGTGCCACCAGCAGAGCTGGGACAGTAGCCTACGAGCAGTACTTC

abundance: many
j_gene: TRBJ2-7
v_gene: TRBV27
d_gene: TRBD2
CDR3aa: CASSLAGVTEQYF
CDR3nt: TGTGCCAGCAGTCTAGCGGGAGTAACGGAGCAGTACTTC

abundance: .
j_gene: TRBJ1-4
v_gene: TRBV6-4
d_gene: .
CDR3aa: CASSRPMSRPTNEKLFF
CDR3nt: TGTGCCAGCAGCCGACCGATGAGCAGGCCAACTAATGAAAAACTGTTTTTT

abundance: .
j_gene: TRBJ1-5
v_gene: TRBV6-1
d_gene: .
CDR3aa: CASPDSNQPQHF
CDR3nt: TGTGCCAGCCCGGATAGCAATCAGCCCCAGCATTTT

abundance: .
j_gene: TRBJ2-7
v_gene: TRBV19
d_gene: TRBD2
CDR3aa: CASTPSGSSYEQYF
CDR3nt: TGTGCCAGTACTCCTAGCGGGAGCTCCTACGAGCAGTACTTC